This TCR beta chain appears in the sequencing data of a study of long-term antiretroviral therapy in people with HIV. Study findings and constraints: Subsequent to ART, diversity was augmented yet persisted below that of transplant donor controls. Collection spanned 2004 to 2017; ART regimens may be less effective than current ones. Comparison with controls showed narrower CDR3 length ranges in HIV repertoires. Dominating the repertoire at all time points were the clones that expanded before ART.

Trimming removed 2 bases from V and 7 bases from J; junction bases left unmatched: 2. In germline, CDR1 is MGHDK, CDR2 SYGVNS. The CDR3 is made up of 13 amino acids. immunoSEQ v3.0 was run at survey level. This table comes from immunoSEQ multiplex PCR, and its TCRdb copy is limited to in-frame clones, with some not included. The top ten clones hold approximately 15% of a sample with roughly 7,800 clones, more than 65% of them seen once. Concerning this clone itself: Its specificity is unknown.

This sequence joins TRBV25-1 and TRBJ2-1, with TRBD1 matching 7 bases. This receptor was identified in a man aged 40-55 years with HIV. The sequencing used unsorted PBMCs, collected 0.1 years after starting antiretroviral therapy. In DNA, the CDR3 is TGTGCCAGCAGTGAAGGGGGACAGAATGAGCAGTTCTTC. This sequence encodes CASSEGGQNEQFF. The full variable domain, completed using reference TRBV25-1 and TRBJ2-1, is EADIYQTPRYLVIGTGKKITLECSQTMGHDKMYWYQQDPGMELHLIHYSYGVNSTEKGDLSSESTVSRIRTEHFPLTLESARPSHTSQYLCASSEGGQNEQFFGPGTRLTVL.